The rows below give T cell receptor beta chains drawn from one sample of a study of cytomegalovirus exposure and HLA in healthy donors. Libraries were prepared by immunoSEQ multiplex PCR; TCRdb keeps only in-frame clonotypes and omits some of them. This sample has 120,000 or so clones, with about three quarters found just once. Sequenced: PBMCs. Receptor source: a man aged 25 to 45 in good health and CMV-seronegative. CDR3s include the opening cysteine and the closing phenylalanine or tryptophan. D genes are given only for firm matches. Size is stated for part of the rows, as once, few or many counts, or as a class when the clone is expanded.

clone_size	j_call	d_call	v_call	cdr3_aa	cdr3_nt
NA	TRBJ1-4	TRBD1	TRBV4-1	CASSLLFAGQALFF	TGCGCCAGCAGCCTTTTGTTTGCGGGACAGGCTCTGTTTTTT
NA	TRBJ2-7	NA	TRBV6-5	CASSYSEGGSEQYF	TGTGCCAGCAGTTACTCGGAAGGGGGATCCGAGCAGTACTTC
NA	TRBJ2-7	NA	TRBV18	CASSPSSYEQYF	TGTGCCAGCTCACCTAGCTCCTACGAGCAGTACTTC
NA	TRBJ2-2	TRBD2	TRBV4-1	CASSQEGAGVLTGELFF	TGCGCCAGCAGCCAAGAGGGAGCGGGAGTGCTTACCGGGGAGCTGTTTTTT
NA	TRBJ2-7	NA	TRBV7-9	CASSSQGGIRPHEQYF	TGTGCCAGCAGCTCCCAGGGGGGAATAAGGCCTCACGAGCAGTACTTC
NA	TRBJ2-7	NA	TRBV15	CATSRTVAYEQYF	TGTGCCACCAGCAGGACAGTAGCCTACGAGCAGTACTTC
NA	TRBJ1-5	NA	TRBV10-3	CAISDDRKSSNQPQHF	TGTGCCATCAGTGATGACAGGAAATCTAGCAATCAGCCCCAGCATTTT
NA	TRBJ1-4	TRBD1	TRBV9	CASSPDRDEKLFF	TGTGCCAGCAGTCCCGACAGGGACGAAAAACTGTTTTTT
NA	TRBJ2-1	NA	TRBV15	CATSSFLLSAHNEQFF	TGTGCCACCAGCAGCTTCCTTCTCAGTGCCCACAATGAGCAGTTCTTC
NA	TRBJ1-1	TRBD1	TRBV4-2	CASSQAETGMNTEAFF	TGTGCCAGCAGCCAAGCCGAGACAGGGATGAACACTGAAGCTTTCTTT
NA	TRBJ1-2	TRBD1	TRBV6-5	CASSPDRGYGYTF	TGTGCCAGCAGTCCCGACAGGGGCTATGGCTACACCTTC
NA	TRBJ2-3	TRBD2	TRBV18	CASSPMTSGGAGDTQYF	TGTGCCAGCTCACCAATGACTAGCGGGGGGGCCGGAGATACGCAGTATTTT
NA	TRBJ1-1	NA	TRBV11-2	CASSLGQLNTEAFF	TGTGCCAGCAGCTTAGGACAGTTGAACACTGAAGCTTTCTTT
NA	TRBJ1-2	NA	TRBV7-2	CASSLVVGRRVNYGYTF	TGTGCCAGCAGCTTAGTAGTGGGGCGGAGAGTTAACTATGGCTACACCTTC
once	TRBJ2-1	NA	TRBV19	CASSIVSLANEQFF	TGTGCCAGTAGTATCGTAAGTCTAGCGAATGAGCAGTTCTTC
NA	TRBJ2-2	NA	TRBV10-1	CASSRQSNTGELFF	TGCGCCAGCAGTAGACAGTCGAACACCGGGGAGCTGTTTTTT
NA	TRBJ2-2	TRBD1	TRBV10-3	CAITEQGANTGELFF	TGTGCCATCACCGAACAGGGGGCGAACACCGGGGAGCTGTTTTTT
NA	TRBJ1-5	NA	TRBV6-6	CASSYSAGVGQPQHF	TGTGCCAGCAGTTACTCTGCCGGGGTGGGTCAGCCCCAGCATTTT
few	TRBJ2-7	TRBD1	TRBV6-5	CASSPDRVYEQYF	TGTGCCAGCAGCCCCGACAGGGTGTACGAGCAGTACTTC
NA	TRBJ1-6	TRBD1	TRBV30	CAWSKGQGNSPLHF	TGTGCCTGGTCCAAGGGACAGGGGAACTCACCCCTCCACTTT
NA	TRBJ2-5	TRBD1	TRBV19	CASSIGGAATGGKTQYF	TGTGCCAGTAGTATTGGGGGGGCCGCGACAGGGGGAAAGACCCAGTACTTC
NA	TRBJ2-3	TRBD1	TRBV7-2	CASSNTGGARYF	TGTGCCAGCAGTAATACAGGGGGCGCTAGGTATTTT
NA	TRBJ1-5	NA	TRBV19	CASSIVGGSQPQHF	TGTGCCAGTAGTATAGTTGGAGGGAGTCAGCCCCAGCATTTT
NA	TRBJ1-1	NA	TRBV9	CASSTSPKETEAFF	TGTGCCAGCAGCACCTCTCCCAAAGAGACTGAAGCTTTCTTT
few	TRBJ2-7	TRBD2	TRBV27	CASSSGALGHEQYF	TGTGCCAGCAGTAGCGGGGCCCTGGGCCACGAGCAGTACTTC
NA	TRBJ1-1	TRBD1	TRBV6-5	CASSYTRTGGTEAFF	TGTGCCAGCAGTTACACCAGGACAGGGGGCACTGAAGCTTTCTTT
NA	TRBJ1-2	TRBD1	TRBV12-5	CASGFGQGGYGYTF	TGTGCTAGTGGTTTCGGACAGGGGGGCTATGGCTACACCTTC
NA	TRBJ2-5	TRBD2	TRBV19	CASSTGTSGQETQYF	TGTGCCAGTAGTACTGGTACTAGCGGACAAGAGACCCAGTACTTC
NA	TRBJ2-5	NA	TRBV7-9	CASTPGQYQETQYF	TGTGCCAGCACCCCCGGACAGTACCAAGAGACCCAGTACTTC
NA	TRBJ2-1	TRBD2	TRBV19	CASSRTGGSYNEQFF	TGTGCCAGTAGTAGGACGGGGGGATCCTACAATGAGCAGTTCTTC
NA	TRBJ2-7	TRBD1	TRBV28	CASSLFGTGLSYEQYF	TGTGCCAGCAGTTTATTCGGGACAGGCCTATCCTACGAGCAGTACTTC
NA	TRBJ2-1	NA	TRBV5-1	CASPVGDNEQFF	TGCGCCAGCCCAGTCGGGGACAATGAGCAGTTCTTC
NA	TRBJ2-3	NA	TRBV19	CASRYQLGTASTDTQYF	TGTGCCAGTAGGTACCAATTGGGCACCGCTAGCACAGATACGCAGTATTTT
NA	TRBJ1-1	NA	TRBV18	CASSPSGGRTEAFF	TGTGCCAGCTCACCTAGCGGTGGTCGGACTGAAGCTTTCTTT
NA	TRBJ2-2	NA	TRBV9	CASSVAAGELFF	TGTGCCAGCAGCGTAGCAGCCGGGGAGCTGTTTTTT
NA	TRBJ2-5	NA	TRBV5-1	CASSRAGETQYF	TGCGCCAGCAGCCGCGCAGGAGAGACCCAGTACTTC
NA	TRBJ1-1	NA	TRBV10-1	CASTADTNTEAFF	TGCGCCAGCACGGCGGACACGAACACTGAAGCTTTCTTT
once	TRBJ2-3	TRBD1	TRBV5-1	CASSPVDTGGPDTQYF	TGCGCCAGCAGCCCAGTGGATACAGGGGGGCCAGATACGCAGTATTTT
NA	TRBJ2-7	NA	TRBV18	CASSYNYEQYF	TGTGCCAGCTCATACAACTACGAGCAGTACTTC
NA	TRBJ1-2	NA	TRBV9	CASSVEGGRGYTF	TGTGCCAGCAGCGTAGAGGGAGGACGTGGCTACACCTTC
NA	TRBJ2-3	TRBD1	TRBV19	CASSPWTGSTDTQYF	TGTGCCAGTAGTCCCTGGACAGGGAGCACAGATACGCAGTATTTT